This TCR beta chain was recorded in a study of cytomegalovirus exposure and HLA in healthy donors. The donors, nominally healthy at sampling, likely had unrecorded immune exposures. Vbeta (60) and Jbeta (13) primers were used in the PCR. This table comes from immunoSEQ multiplex PCR, and its TCRdb copy is limited to in-frame clones, with some not included. This sample has about 160,000 clones, with roughly 80% found just once. This CDR3 is 14 amino acids long. The V and J ends lost 2 bases and 0 bases respectively, with 8 bases between them. CDR1 is GTSNPN, CDR2 SVGIG, per germline (reference sequence).

The source material was PBMCs. The sequence derives from a girl aged 5 to 17 in good health and CMV-seropositive. V usage is TRBV30 and J usage is TRBJ1-3; tentatively, D is TRBD1 (5 bases). CDR3 sequence (DNA): TGTGCCTGGAGTACAGGCCGCTCTGGAAACACCATATATTTT. It encodes CAWSTGRSGNTIYF.